The 10 T cell receptor beta chains given below trace back to one sample, sequenced in a study of blood T cell repertoires in COVID-19 (dated by TCRdb to the early 2020s). The library was obtained by the immunoSEQ multiplex PCR assay. The clones in this table, taken by TCRdb from immuneACCESS, are in-frame only. Not every clone is retained; where verified, under half of the shortfall comes from an unresolved V gene, and the cause of the rest is unknown. The sample includes some 160,000 clones, with under 90% observed a single time. Approximately 8% of the sample is taken by the ten largest. The specimen sequenced was PBMCs or T cells enriched from blood (not recorded which). The source is a woman in her 50s who had recovered from COVID-19.

V and J are TRBV6-2 or TRBV6-3 and TRBJ1-1; D remains ambiguous. Trimming removed 2 bases from V and 4 bases from J, with 8 bases in between. The germline V gene has CDR1 MNHEY and CDR2 SVGEGT. The CDR3 runs to 13 residues. Here the CDR3 reads CASSYPSGTEAFF. The CDR3 region has the DNA TGTGCCAGCAGTTACCCCTCGGGCACTGAAGCTTTCTTT.

The rearrangement links TRBV27 to TRBJ1-2, with TRBD1 matching over 9 bases. J was trimmed by 2 bases and V by 0 bases; bases with no gene match: 10. The CDR3 totals 18 residues. CDR1 MNHEY and CDR2 SMNVEV come from the germline V gene (reference sequence). The DNA for the CDR3 is TGTGCCAGCAGTTTATCCCCCTTTGACAGGGGGAGGAACTATGGCTACACCTTC. This gives the protein CASSLSPFDRGRNYGYTF.

CDR3 coding DNA: TGTGCCAGCACGGGACAGCTCAAAGAGACCCAGTACTTC. Translation: CASTGQLKETQYF. The chain employs TRBV28 and TRBJ2-5, with TRBD1 matching 7 bases. Germline V gene sequence: CDR1 MDHEN, CDR2 SYDVKM. V lost 7 bases, J lost 3 bases, and 5 bases stayed unmatched. The CDR3 length is 13 residues. The entire variable domain, with the rest obtained from reference TRBV28 and TRBJ2-5, is as follows: DVKVTQSSRYLVKRTGEKVFLECVQDMDHENMFWYRQDPGLGLRLIYFSYDVKMKEKGDIPEGYSVSREKKERFSLILESASTNQTSMYLCASTGQLKETQYFGPGTRLLVL.

This clone was counted a single time. The chain employs TRBV9 and TRBJ1-6, with D possibly matching TRBD1 (6 bases). This CDR3 spans 12 amino acids. V lost 7 bases, J lost 13 bases, and 15 bases lay in between. The germline V gene has CDR1 SGDLS and CDR2 YYNGEE. The CDR3 DNA reads as TGTGCCAGCGGACAACAGGGCTTCCCCCTCCACTTT. This translates into CASGQQGFPLHF. Full variable domain (rest looked up from reference TRBV9 and TRBJ1-6): DSGVTQTPKHLITATGQRVTLRCSPRSGDLSVYWYQQSLDQGLQFLIQYYNGEERAKGNILERFSAQQFPDLHSELNLSSLELGDSALYFCASGQQGFPLHFGNGTRLTVT.

For the CDR3, the DNA is TGTGCCAGTAGTATTCTCCTCGGGCTAGCGGATAAAGAGACCCAGTACTTC. Protein product: CASSILLGLADKETQYF. The chain combines TRBV19 with TRBJ2-5, with 7 bases matching TRBD2. CDR1 is LNHDA, CDR2 SQIVND, per germline (reference sequence). V gave up 3 bases and J gave up 3 bases; unmatched junction bases: 13. CDR3 length equals 17 residues.

The genes are TRBV3-1 (or the pseudogene TRBV3-2) and TRBJ1-1, with TRBD1 identical over 9 bases. This CDR3 comprises 15 residues. Trimming removed 4 bases from V and 3 bases from J; junction bases left unmatched: 6. CDR1 LGHDT and CDR2 YNNKEL come from the germline V gene (reference sequence). The CDR3 is CASSLTGGAYTEAFF. In nucleotides, the CDR3 is TGTGCCAGCAGCCTAACAGGGGGCGCTTACACTGAAGCTTTCTTT.

This chain uses TRBV5-5 with TRBJ1-6, with TRBD1 identical over 7 bases. CDR1 and CDR2 from the germline V gene are SGHKS and YYEKEE (reference sequence). This CDR3 region has 16 residues. The junction had 13 bases not matched to a gene; V was cut back by 3 bases and J by 10 bases. The chain's CDR3 is CASSWEQGKLGSPLHF. The CDR3 DNA reads TGTGCCAGCAGCTGGGAACAGGGGAAATTAGGATCACCCCTCCACTTT.

V and J are TRBV27 and TRBJ2-7; 8 nucleotides align to TRBD1. Germline V gene lookup returns CDR1 MNHEY and CDR2 SMNVEV (reference sequence). The CDR3 extends over 17 amino acids. J gave up 4 bases and V 5 bases, and 16 bases lay outside the gene matches. For the CDR3, the DNA is TGTGCCAGCAGTCTCCTTGGGAGCCAGACAGGGGCGTACGAGCAGTACTTC. Translated: CASSLLGSQTGAYEQYF.

The chain recombines TRBV20-1 with TRBJ2-7, with unresolved D. CDR3 length: 16 amino acids. V shed 3 bases and J shed 0 bases, with 18 bases lying between them. Germline CDR1 is DFQATT and CDR2 is SNEGSKA (reference sequence). Here the CDR3 reads CSASTVRSSSSYEQYF. CDR3 in DNA: TGCAGTGCTAGTACGGTCCGCTCCTCGAGCTCCTACGAGCAGTACTTC.

The J gene is TRBJ2-1, the V gene TRBV10-3, with 13 positions matching TRBD2. J gave up 2 bases and V 8 bases, and 0 bases lay outside the gene matches. Germline values: CDR1 ENHRY, CDR2 SYGVKD. This CDR3 comprises 14 residues. The CDR3, as DNA: TGTGCCATCGGGACTAGCGGGGCCTACAATGAGCAGTTCTTC. It specifies CAIGTSGAYNEQFF.